These T cell receptor beta chains were read from a single sample in a study of shared clonotypes between healthy human individuals. Sequenced by immunoSEQ multiplex PCR; TCRdb stores in-frame clones only, minus some. The table has approximately 400,000 clones, 95% to 97% seen once. What was sequenced was memory CD8+ T cells sorted from blood. These receptors were taken from a man aged 25 to 40 in good health. Each CDR3 is given with its conserved first and last residue. A D gene is named only where the DNA matches it firmly. Only part of the rows carry a size: once, few, many, or a class if the clone is expanded.

D gene	clone size	V gene	J gene	CDR3 DNA	CDR3 protein
TRBD2	-	TRBV2	TRBJ2-1	TGTGCCAGCAAGGGACTAGCGGGAACCTCCTACAATGAGCAGTTCTTC	CASKGLAGTSYNEQFF
TRBD1	-	TRBV19	TRBJ2-7	TGTGCCAGTAGCCCCTTGGGGACAGGGATATGCGAGCAGTACTTC	CASSPLGTGICEQYF
-	-	TRBV6-5	TRBJ2-3	TGTGCCAGCAGTTACGACAGTAGCACAGATACGCAGTATTTT	CASSYDSSTDTQYF
TRBD1	-	TRBV5-1	TRBJ2-5	TGCGCCAGCAGCTTGGGAGGACAGGGTCAAGAGACCCAGTACTTC	CASSLGGQGQETQYF
-	-	TRBV29-1	TRBJ2-5	TGCAGCGTCGTTGGGGGTTCCTACCCAGAGACCCAGTACTTC	CSVVGGSYPETQYF
-	-	TRBV28	TRBJ1-2	TGTGCCAGCAGTTCCAACTATGGCTACACCTTC	CASSSNYGYTF
TRBD1	-	TRBV2	TRBJ2-1	TGTGCCAGCAGTACCGGACAGGGGGTCAATGAGCAGTTCTTC	CASSTGQGVNEQFF
-	-	TRBV7-9	TRBJ2-1	TGTGCCAGCAGCTTAGGGGGCAGCCGTGAGCAGTTCTTC	CASSLGGSREQFF
TRBD1	-	TRBV7-9	TRBJ1-1	TGTGCCAGCAGCTTACCGACAGGGGGCGCGACTGAAGCTTTCTTT	CASSLPTGGATEAFF
TRBD2	-	TRBV4-1	TRBJ2-3	TGCGCCAGCAGCCAACCCCTAGCGGCTCCCCCGAATACGCAGTATTTT	CASSQPLAAPPNTQYF
TRBD1	once	TRBV5-1	TRBJ1-2	TGCGCCAGCAGCCGGGACAGGGACTATGGCTACACCTTC	CASSRDRDYGYTF
TRBD1	-	TRBV5-1	TRBJ2-1	TGCGCCAGCAGCGAGAGCCGGGACAGTGAGTTCTTC	CASSESRDSEFF
-	-	TRBV5-6	TRBJ2-3	TGTGCCAGCAGCTTAAAGACAGATACGCAGTATTTT	CASSLKTDTQYF
-	-	TRBV15	TRBJ2-7	TGTGCCACCAGCAGGGACAGATCCTACGAGCAGTACTTC	CATSRDRSYEQYF
-	-	TRBV4-1	TRBJ2-2	TGCGCCAGCAGCCACAGGGATGGGAACACCGGGGAGCTGTTTTTT	CASSHRDGNTGELFF
-	-	TRBV19	TRBJ2-1	TGTGCCAGTAGTATGGGGGAGTCTGTATACAATGAGCAGTTCTTC	CASSMGESVYNEQFF
-	-	TRBV7-9	TRBJ1-2	TGTGCCAGCTGGGGGGGTCGGAACTATGGCTACACCTTC	CASWGGRNYGYTF
TRBD1	-	TRBV5-1	TRBJ2-7	TGCGCCAGCAGCCTACAGGGGGCGTGGTACGAGCAGTACTTC	CASSLQGAWYEQYF
TRBD1	-	TRBV2	TRBJ2-1	TGTGCCGGGGGGGACAGGGCCAACAATGAGCAGTTCTTC	CAGGDRANNEQFF
-	-	TRBV28	TRBJ2-7	TGTGCCAGCAGTTTATCCGGGGGCTCCTACGAGCAGTACTTC	CASSLSGGSYEQYF
-	-	TRBV27	TRBJ2-3	TGTGCCAGCAGTTTAAAGAGGGTTACAGATACGCAGTATTTT	CASSLKRVTDTQYF
-	-	TRBV19	TRBJ2-7	TGTGCCAGTAGTATAGGGGTGGGCTACGAGCAGTACTTC	CASSIGVGYEQYF
-	-	TRBV11-2	TRBJ2-2	TGTGCCAGCAGCCAAGGGGCGGACACCGGGGAGCTGTTTTTT	CASSQGADTGELFF
-	-	TRBV6-1	TRBJ1-5	TGTGCCAGCAGTGAATTTCTTAGGGCCTCCAATCAGCCCCAGCATTTT	CASSEFLRASNQPQHF
TRBD1	-	TRBV28	TRBJ1-3	TGTGCCAGCAGTTTGCAGGGGGAAGGAAACACCATATATTTT	CASSLQGEGNTIYF
-	once	TRBV27	TRBJ2-7	TGTGCCAGCAGTAGGGGCACAGACCGGGACTACGAGCAGTACTTC	CASSRGTDRDYEQYF
TRBD1	-	TRBV28	TRBJ1-5	TGTGCCAGCAGTTTGTCCGAAGGGGGCAGTAGAACATATCAGCCCCAGCATTTT	CASSLSEGGSRTYQPQHF
TRBD2	-	TRBV4-1	TRBJ2-3	TGCGCCAGCAGCCAATCCGGGACTAGAGGCGCAGATACGCAGTATTTT	CASSQSGTRGADTQYF
TRBD2	-	TRBV28	TRBJ2-3	TGTGCCAGCAGTTTGCATAGCGGGCGGGTTACGCAGTATTTT	CASSLHSGRVTQYF
-	-	TRBV28	TRBJ1-4	TGTGCCAGCACCGTAGCGGGGGAAAAACTGTTTTTT	CASTVAGEKLFF
TRBD2	-	TRBV7-6	TRBJ2-3	TGTGCCAGCAGCCCGGGACTAGCGGGAGGGCCCCTGTCAGATACGCAGTATTTT	CASSPGLAGGPLSDTQYF
TRBD1	-	TRBV30	TRBJ1-1	TGTGCCTGGAGTGTAGTTGACAGGGGGATCCCTGAAGCTTTCTTT	CAWSVVDRGIPEAFF
-	once	TRBV30	TRBJ1-2	TGTGCCTGGAGTGTGATGGGGGCGAGCGGCTACACCTTC	CAWSVMGASGYTF
-	-	TRBV5-1	TRBJ2-7	TGCGCCAGCAGCTTGGAAGGGGCGGGGTACGAGCAGTACTTC	CASSLEGAGYEQYF